This TCR beta chain appears in the sequencing data of a study of T-cell reconstitution after alpha-beta-depleted transplantation in children. There are 16 residues in the CDR3. The V end was cut by 4 bases, the J end by 2 bases, with 19 bases between. Germline CDR1 is SGHTS and CDR2 is YDEGEE. As it was prepared, the TCRbeta library received unique molecular identifiers. A single record per CDR3 protein comes from TCRdb applying MiXCR to the PCR reads. The sample includes almost 500,000 distinct CDR3 sequences, around 12% of them seen just once. This clonotype was seen only a few times. The chain uses TRBV5-8 and TRBJ2-7; D perhaps matches TRBD2 (6 bases). Sequences were derived from PBMCs from the stem cell graft donor, sampled from the stem cell graft. This TCR derives from a human donor who donated a stem cell graft to a child with combined immunodeficiency. CDR3 sequence reads: CASSILDYYRTYEQYF. DNA of the CDR3: TGTGCCAGCAGCATCCTGGACTATTACAGGACCTACGAGCAGTACTTC.